These T cell receptor beta chains were read from a single sample in a study of cytomegalovirus exposure and HLA in healthy donors. Profiling relied on immunoSEQ multiplex PCR, and the TCRdb table lists in-frame clones only, not all of them. Its table records 100,000 to 150,000 clones. The source material was PBMCs. These TCRs come from a woman aged 40 to 50 in good health and CMV-seronegative. Both conserved end residues are part of each CDR3. Fields, in order: V gene, CDR3 length, J gene, D gene, CDR3 protein, CDR3 DNA. A D gene is named only where the DNA matches it firmly.

v_call: TRBV18
cdr3_length: 13
j_call: TRBJ2-5
d_call: TRBD1
cdr3_aa: CASSQGQGETQYF
cdr3_nt: TGTGCCAGCTCTCAGGGACAGGGAGAGACCCAGTACTTC

v_call: TRBV7-9
cdr3_length: 13
j_call: TRBJ1-2
d_call: -
cdr3_aa: CASSFGGARGYTF
cdr3_nt: TGTGCCAGCAGCTTCGGGGGGGCTAGGGGCTACACCTTC

v_call: TRBV7-2
cdr3_length: 13
j_call: TRBJ1-1
d_call: -
cdr3_aa: CASSLAQNTEAFF
cdr3_nt: TGTGCCAGCAGCTTAGCACAGAACACTGAAGCTTTCTTT

v_call: TRBV9
cdr3_length: 14
j_call: TRBJ2-7
d_call: TRBD1
cdr3_aa: CASSVGTGNYEQYF
cdr3_nt: TGTGCCAGCAGCGTAGGGACAGGGAACTACGAGCAGTACTTC

v_call: TRBV19
cdr3_length: 12
j_call: TRBJ1-5
d_call: -
cdr3_aa: CASSIPPSAQHF
cdr3_nt: TGTGCCAGTAGTATTCCCCCGTCAGCCCAGCATTTT

v_call: TRBV6-4
cdr3_length: 16
j_call: TRBJ1-5
d_call: -
cdr3_aa: CASSDLGADGNQPQHF
cdr3_nt: TGTGCCAGCAGTGACTTGGGGGCGGACGGCAATCAGCCCCAGCATTTT

v_call: TRBV28
cdr3_length: 13
j_call: TRBJ1-2
d_call: -
cdr3_aa: CASIMDSSAGYTF
cdr3_nt: TGTGCCAGCATAATGGACAGTTCTGCGGGCTACACCTTC

v_call: TRBV27
cdr3_length: 15
j_call: TRBJ2-7
d_call: -
cdr3_aa: CASSQGGPRTYEQYF
cdr3_nt: TGTGCCAGCAGTCAGGGTGGGCCCAGAACCTACGAGCAGTACTTC

v_call: TRBV6-5
cdr3_length: 14
j_call: TRBJ1-1
d_call: -
cdr3_aa: CASSSQQGYTEAFF
cdr3_nt: TGTGCCAGCAGTTCCCAACAGGGTTACACTGAAGCTTTCTTT

v_call: TRBV7-2
cdr3_length: 14
j_call: TRBJ1-4
d_call: TRBD1
cdr3_aa: CASGITGGYEKLFF
cdr3_nt: TGTGCCAGCGGAATTACAGGGGGCTATGAAAAACTGTTTTTT

v_call: TRBV10-3
cdr3_length: 17
j_call: TRBJ1-2
d_call: TRBD1
cdr3_aa: CAISEAGTATSNYGYTF
cdr3_nt: TGTGCCATCAGTGAGGCGGGGACAGCCACTTCTAACTATGGCTACACCTTC